This T cell receptor (beta chain) was identified during a study of PD-1 blockade in classical Hodgkin lymphoma. Some clones are missing from TCRdb's copy, which holds only in-frame ones; the method was immunoSEQ multiplex PCR. The table records roughly 13,000 clones, around 86% of them present only once. CDR3 length equals 22 residues. Each patient experienced a relapse that followed autologous stem cell transplantation, and brentuximab vedotin exposure varied. The sample consisted of peripheral blood mononuclear cells (PBMCs), taken at baseline. The chain links TRBV21-1 to TRBJ2-1; TRBD2 reflects the table's D call only, with no check against the DNA. TRBV21-1 is a known pseudogene. The origin of this receptor is a human donor with classical Hodgkin lymphoma. The CDR3 here is CASSKGIATPFRLHHSDNEQFF. DNA of the CDR3: TGTGCCAGCAGTAAAGGGATAGCTACACCATTCCGACTACACCATTCCGACAATGAGCAGTTCTTC.